The 21 T cell receptor beta chains reported below all come from one sample, sequenced in a study of beta chain features in type 1 diabetes (dated by TCRdb to about 2018). Findings and caveats that apply to the study as a whole: A moderate but significant shortening of TCRB CDR3 length was observed in type 1 diabetes patients in all four CD4+ subsets.

The antigens for these receptors are not known. Library construction relied on the immunoSEQ multiplex PCR assay. The entire amount of isolated RNA was reverse transcribed using the High Capacity cDNA Reverse Transcription Kit, so the sequenced TCRB transcripts were expressed ones. TCRdb took over this immuneACCESS table, retaining in-frame rearrangements with V and J assigned. Such tables are incomplete; in checked studies, under half of the missing clones stem from an unresolved V gene, and the remainder is unexplained. The sample yields 100,000 to 150,000 clones; 15% to 20% were counted once. Of the sample, around 2.6% is held by the ten largest clones. Sequencing was performed on central memory CD4+ T cells from blood. These receptors all stem from a man aged 18 to 29 with type 1 diabetes.

This clone was observed many times. The gene calls are TRBV7-9 and TRBJ2-3; a possible D gene is TRBD2 (5 bases). This CDR3 comprises 15 residues. The germline gives CDR1 SEHNR, CDR2 FQNEAQ (reference sequence). Trimming left V 10 bases short and J 1 base short, with 18 bases between. The DNA of the CDR3 is TGTGCCACCCAGCTTAGGCGGCGGGGCACAGATACGCAGTATTTT. Translating gives CATQLRRRGTDTQYF. Combining the CDR3 with reference TRBV7-9 and TRBJ2-3 gives the whole variable domain DTGVSQNPRHKITKRGQNVTFRCDPISEHNRLYWYRQTLGQGPEFLTYFQNEAQLEKSRLLSDRFSAERPKGSFSTLEIQRTEQGDSAMYLCATQLRRRGTDTQYFGPGTRLTVL.

This clone was seen a few times. This chain joins TRBV5-4 and TRBJ1-1; D remains ambiguous. V was clipped by 0 bases and J by 5 bases, with 11 bases between them. The germline gives CDR1 SGHNT, CDR2 YYREEE (reference sequence). This CDR3 is 14 amino acids long. The CDR3 DNA is TGTGCCAGCAGCTTGGTTGGGGAGGTAACTGAAGCTTTCTTT. This encodes CASSLVGEVTEAFF. Drawing the rest from reference TRBV5-4 and TRBJ1-1, the complete variable domain is ETGVTQSPTHLIKTRGQQVTLRCSSQSGHNTVSWYQQALGQGPQFIFQYYREEENGRGNFPPRFSGLQFPNYSSELNVNALELDDSALYLCASSLVGEVTEAFFGQGTRLTVV.

This clone has more than one count but fewer than ten. The rearrangement joins TRBV7-2 to TRBJ1-1, with 7 bases fitting TRBD1. Germline V gene sequence: CDR1 SGHTA, CDR2 FQGNSA. J was trimmed by 0 bases and V by 3 bases; bases with no gene match: 4. The CDR3 runs to 15 residues. CDR3 DNA: TGTGCCAGCAGCTTTAGTACAGGGGTGAACACTGAAGCTTTCTTT. Residues: CASSFSTGVNTEAFF.

The V gene is TRBV9, the J gene TRBJ2-1; the match to TRBD1 covers 7 bases. The CDR3 consists of 13 residues. Looked up from germline, CDR1 is SGDLS and CDR2 is YYNGEE. V shed 4 bases, J shed 8 bases, and the junction held 6 bases outside the gene matches. The CDR3 loop is CASSTRQGYEQFF. As DNA, the CDR3 is TGTGCCAGCAGCACACGACAGGGTTATGAGCAGTTCTTC.

This clone was counted only a few times. The chain has TRBV7-2 and TRBJ1-5; TRBD1 might be the D (5 bases). Trimming took 2 bases from V and 2 from J, leaving 7 bases between them. The germline CDR1 and CDR2 sequences are SGHTA and FQGNSA. This CDR3 has 14 amino acids. This chain's CDR3 is CASSLRGGNQPQHF. CDR3 DNA sequence: TGTGCCAGCAGCTTACGGGGGGGCAATCAGCCCCAGCATTTT. The full variable domain, completed using reference TRBV7-2 and TRBJ1-5, is GAGVSQSPSNKVTEKGKDVELRCDPISGHTALYWYRQSLGQGLEFLIYFQGNSAPDKSGLPSDRFSAERTGGSVSTLTIQRTQQEDSAVYLCASSLRGGNQPQHFGDGTRLSIL.

The chain uses TRBV9 and TRBJ2-7; 8 bases agree with TRBD1. Germline loops: CDR1 SGDLS, CDR2 YYNGEE. Germline trimming cut 3 bases from V and 4 bases from J; bases unmatched to any gene: 6. CDR3 length: 14 residues. CDR3 loop: CASSAQGASYEQYF. CDR3 bases: TGTGCCAGCAGCGCCCAGGGGGCTTCATACGAGCAGTACTTC.

This chain uses TRBV5-1 with TRBJ2-5; perhaps TRBD2 as D (5 bases). Germline V gene lookup returns CDR1 SGHRS and CDR2 YFSETQ. Trimming cost V 4 bases and J 3 bases, with 13 bases left between them. This CDR3 comprises 14 residues. The CDR3 DNA follows: TGCGCCAGCAGCCCCTTCGGAGGTGAAGAGACCCAGTACTTC. Encoded protein: CASSPFGGEETQYF. The variable domain in full, with the rest retrieved from reference TRBV5-1 and TRBJ2-5, is KAGVTQTPRYLIKTRGQQVTLSCSPISGHRSVSWYQQTPGQGLQFLFEYFSETQRNKGNFPGRFSGRQFSNSRSEMNVSTLELGDSALYLCASSPFGGEETQYFGPGTRLLVL.

This chain connects TRBV9 to TRBJ2-5, with a possible D match to TRBD2 (6 bases). V was trimmed by 5 bases and J by 1 base, leaving 9 bases between them. The CDR3 consists of 13 residues. Germline V gene data show CDR1 as SGDLS and CDR2 as YYNGEE. In DNA form, the CDR3 reads TGTGCCAGCAGAAATAGCGGCCAAGAGACCCAGTACTTC. Amino acids: CASRNSGQETQYF.

Concerning this clone itself: A single base is all that separates this from a far larger clone, so a read error is likely. Other nucleotide sequences from this sample produce the same CDR3. Here the CDR3 reads CASSLLSQGSGELFF. The CDR3 DNA sequence: TGTGCCAGCAGCCTACTCAGCCAAGGATCCGGGGAGCTGTTTTTT. This chain uses TRBV5-6 with TRBJ2-2; D is unresolved. This CDR3 contains 15 residues. Germline-derived CDR1 and CDR2 are SGHDT and YYEEEE. V was pared by 4 bases and J by 6 bases, with 16 bases between.

CDR3 sequence (DNA): TGCGCCAGCAGCCAGACACAGGGGGCGCCTGGAAACACCATATATTTT. It codes for CASSQTQGAPGNTIYF. The chain links TRBV4-3 to TRBJ1-3; 9 bases map to TRBD1. The junction had 5 bases not matched to a gene; V was cut back by 3 bases and J by 2 bases. Germline V gene lookup returns CDR1 LGHNA and CDR2 YSLEER. This CDR3 region has 16 residues.

This clone has ten or more counts. V gene TRBV7-2 combines with J gene TRBJ2-3; tentative D call: TRBD1 (6 bases). Germline loops: CDR1 SGHTA, CDR2 FQGNSA. The length of the CDR3 is 16 residues. CDR3 sequence (DNA): TGTGCAACTAACCCCCCCCGGGACAAGTTCACAGATACGCAGTATTTT. Its translation is CATNPPRDKFTDTQYF.

This chain joins TRBV7-9 and TRBJ2-7; possibly TRBD1 or TRBD2 for D (5 bases each). V lost 3 bases and J 4 bases, leaving 22 bases between the germline ends. CDR3 length equals 17 residues. CDR1 is SEHNR and CDR2 is FQNEAQ in the germline V gene (reference sequence). The CDR3, as DNA: TGTGCCAGCAGCTTGGCCGGGCCGGGGACGCCTCGTTACGAGCAGTACTTC. Protein: CASSLAGPGTPRYEQYF.

The chain combines TRBV9 with TRBJ2-3; TRBD2 aligns across 10 bases. There are 18 residues in the CDR3. Trimming at V came to 1 base and at J to 5 bases, leaving 13 bases not matched to a gene. The V gene's germline CDR1 is SGDLS and CDR2 YYNGEE. The CDR3 here is CASSVRRPSGREGDTQYF. For the CDR3, the DNA is TGTGCCAGCAGCGTAAGGCGGCCTAGCGGGAGAGAGGGAGATACGCAGTATTTT.

CDR3 DNA: TGCAGCGTTGGTACCCACGCCCGGCAAAGTAGCCAACCGCAGTATTTT. Translation: CSVGTHARQSSQPQYF. This chain uses TRBV29-1 with TRBJ2-3; D remains unclear. The germline CDR1 and CDR2 sequences are SQVTM and ANQGSEA. The CDR3 is 16 amino acids. V was trimmed by 4 bases and J by 10 bases, leaving 27 bases between them.

This clone appeared a few times. This rearrangement joins TRBV11-3 to TRBJ2-3; D not certain. CDR3 size: 13 residues. Deletions cut 5 bases from V and 5 bases from J, with 11 bases between. CDR1 SGHNT and CDR2 YENEEA come from the germline V gene. CDR3: CASSPRFRDTQYF. The CDR3 coding sequence is TGTGCCAGCAGCCCGCGGTTCCGAGATACGCAGTATTTT.

This clone has a handful of counts. The rearrangement joins TRBV6-1 to TRBJ2-7; D remains unclear. Trimming pared 4 bases from V and 3 bases from J, leaving 7 bases between. This CDR3 spans 12 amino acids. From germline, CDR1 is MNHNS and CDR2 SASEGT. The CDR3 loop is CASSVSSYEQYF. The CDR3 DNA reads TGTGCCAGCAGTGTATCCAGCTACGAGCAGTACTTC.

V usage is TRBV6-1 and J usage is TRBJ1-4; D uncertain. V lost 2 bases and J lost 6, with 1 base in between. Germline CDR1 is MNHNS and CDR2 is SASEGT. The CDR3 totals 11 residues. This CDR3 reads CASSEYEKLFF. The DNA for the CDR3 is TGTGCCAGCAGTGAATATGAAAAACTGTTTTTT.

This clone occurred a few times. CDR3 loop: CAWSRKQGMNTEAFF. The CDR3 bases are TGTGCCTGGAGTCGCAAACAGGGGATGAACACTGAAGCTTTCTTT. V and J are TRBV30 and TRBJ1-1; 7 bases are a match to TRBD1. Germline CDR1 reads GTSNPN; CDR2 reads SVGIG (reference sequence). V was clipped by 2 bases and J by 0 bases; unmatched bases: 6. The CDR3 covers 15 residues. The full variable domain, with the rest looked up from reference TRBV30 and TRBJ1-1, is SQTIHQWPATLVQPVGSPLSLECTVEGTSNPNLYWYRQAAGRGLQLLFYSVGIGQISSEVPQNLSASRPQDRQFILSSKKLLLSDSGFYLCAWSRKQGMNTEAFFGQGTRLTVV.

The rearrangement links TRBV2 to TRBJ2-1, with 8 positions matching TRBD2. Per germline, CDR1 SNHLY and CDR2 FYNNEI. The V gene end was trimmed by 7 bases and the J gene end by 1 base; junction bases not matched to a gene: 6. This CDR3 is 15 amino acids long. CDR3 nucleotide sequence: TGTGCCAGCACTATAATAGCGGGATCCTACAATGAGCAGTTCTTC. Amino acid sequence: CASTIIAGSYNEQFF.

This clone was observed a handful of times. The junction differs from germline at one of its ends, possibly a read error. V is TRBV5-1 and J is TRBJ2-3, with 10 positions matching TRBD2. This CDR3 spans 16 amino acids. The germline gives CDR1 SGHRS, CDR2 YFSETQ. CDR3 loop: CARSLERGGVADTQYF. CDR3 nucleotide sequence: TGCGCCCGCAGCTTGGAGCGGGGGGGCGTCGCAGATACGCAGTATTTT.

The rearrangement uses TRBV28 and TRBJ2-7; possibly TRBD1 for D (6 bases). The germline V gene encodes CDR1 MDHEN and CDR2 SYDVKM. This CDR3 region has 16 residues. V was trimmed by 5 bases and J by 2 bases, leaving 19 bases between them. The CDR3: CASSPHPGTFAYEQYF. The CDR3 DNA reads TGTGCCAGCAGTCCACATCCCGGGACATTTGCCTACGAGCAGTACTTC.